The 3 T cell receptor beta chains below were found in one sample sequenced in a study of blood T cell repertoires in COVID-19. Profiled with immunoSEQ multiplex PCR; TCRdb holds only in-frame clones, not every one. The sample holds fewer than 180,000 clones; 87% are singletons and the top ten take less than 4.5%. Sequencing was performed on peripheral blood. The receptor set was obtained from a woman between 55 and 75 years old with active or convalescent COVID-19.

The chain carries TRBV6-1 and TRBJ2-7; 7 nucleotides match TRBD1. This CDR3 is 16 amino acids long. Germline V lookup: CDR1 MNHNS, CDR2 SASEGT. V lost 0 bases to trimming and J lost 2 bases; unmatched junction nucleotides: 7. The CDR3 loop is CASSEAQGQGAYEQYF. CDR3 nucleotides: TGTGCCAGCAGTGAAGCACAGGGGCAGGGAGCCTACGAGCAGTACTTC.

The V and J genes are TRBV18 and TRBJ1-6; perhaps TRBD1 as D (6 bases). Trimming removed 2 bases at V and 7 bases at J, with 18 bases between. Germline V gene data show CDR1 as KGHSH and CDR2 as LQKENI. This CDR3 is built from 17 residues. CDR3 protein: CASSPVSRGGGNSPLHF. The CDR3 DNA reads as TGTGCCAGCTCACCAGTGAGTCGGGGGGGCGGCAATTCACCCCTCCACTTT.

This rearrangement joins TRBV7-2 to TRBJ1-2, with no clear D. Germline assignment: CDR1 SGHTA and CDR2 FQGNSA. This CDR3 region has 15 residues. The V end lost 0 bases, the J end lost 3 bases, and 11 bases lay between the germline ends. The CDR3 DNA sequence: TGTGCCAGCAGCTTAGCGGCAGGTCTTGACTATGGCTACACCTTC. Translating it yields CASSLAAGLDYGYTF.